This section outlines one T cell receptor (beta chain) sequence together with its context. Its antigen is not known. A junction end diverges from the germline sequence, so it may reflect a read error. iRepertoire HTBI primers and Arm-PCR of CDR3 regions built TCR beta libraries. TCRdb reanalysed the multiplex PCR reads using MiXCR and keeps one entry per CDR3 protein. The table includes roughly 500,000 distinct CDR3 sequences, 11% to 15% detected once. The data derive from a study of regulatory T cells in long-lasting Graves disease. Study-wide findings and caveats: Those with persistent Graves' had less TCR diversity than newly diagnosed patients. The analysis examined peripheral blood only and excluded thyroid tissue. With persistent disease, TRBV28, TRBJ1-2 and TRBJ2-5 were the favored segments.

The CDR3 is 13 amino acids. Germline lookup yields CDR1 SEHNR and CDR2 FQNEAQ (reference sequence). As to time point: newly diagnosed GD, antithyroid drugs for less than 3 months. TCR sequences were obtained from RNA taken from PBMCs. In addition, the sample was reused for a study of T cells in Graves' hyperthyroidism and ophthalmopathy. From that second work: Blood also showed most of the thyroid clonotypes that were expanded above 0.001.

The chain has TRBV7-9 and TRBJ2-7; D ambiguous. This clonotype was sampled from a woman between 50 and 59 years old with Graves disease. This specimen consisted of peripheral blood mononuclear cells (PBMCs), obtained at new diagnosis, from a patient treated with antithyroid drugs. In DNA form, the CDR3 reads TGTGCCAGCGGCTTCGGACGGATTTACGAGCAGTACTTC. Translating it yields CASGFGRIYEQYF.